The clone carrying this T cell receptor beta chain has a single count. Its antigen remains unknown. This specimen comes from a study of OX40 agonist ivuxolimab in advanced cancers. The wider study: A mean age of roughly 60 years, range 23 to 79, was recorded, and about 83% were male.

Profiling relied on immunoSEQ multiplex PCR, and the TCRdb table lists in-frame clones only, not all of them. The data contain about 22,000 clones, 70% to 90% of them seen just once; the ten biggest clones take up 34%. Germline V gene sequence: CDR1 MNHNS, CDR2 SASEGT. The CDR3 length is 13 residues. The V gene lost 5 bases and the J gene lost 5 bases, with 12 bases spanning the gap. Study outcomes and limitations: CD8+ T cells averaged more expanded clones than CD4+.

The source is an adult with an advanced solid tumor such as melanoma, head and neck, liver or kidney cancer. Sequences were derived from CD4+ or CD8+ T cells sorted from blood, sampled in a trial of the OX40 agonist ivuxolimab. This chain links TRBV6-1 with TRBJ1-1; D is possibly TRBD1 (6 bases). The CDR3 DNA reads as TGTGCCAGCAGTAGTACAGGGAGTACTGAAGCTTTCTTT. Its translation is CASSSTGSTEAFF.